These 5 T cell receptor beta chains originate from one sample sequenced in a study of blood T cell repertoires in COVID-19. Repertoires were generated with immunoSEQ multiplex PCR, while TCRdb's copy carries only in-frame clones and drops some. The sample gives approximately 60,000 clones, roughly 92% of which show up once; approximately 2.9% is in the top ten. What was sequenced was peripheral blood. These receptors were collected from a man between 65 and 85 years old with active COVID-19.

This chain uses TRBV7-2 with TRBJ1-2; 9 nucleotides align to TRBD1. Germline V gene data show CDR1 as SGHTA and CDR2 as FQGNSA. The junction had 9 bases not matched to a gene; V was cut back by 1 base and J by 6 bases. This CDR3 region has 16 residues. The CDR3 region is CASSLGVGQGFDGYTF. The CDR3 DNA reads as TGTGCCAGCAGCTTAGGGGTCGGACAGGGGTTCGATGGCTACACCTTC.

The chain links TRBV19 to TRBJ1-5; a weak D match, TRBD1 (6 bases). The CDR3 is 14 residues long. Germline V gives CDR1 LNHDA, CDR2 SQIVND (reference sequence). Trimming shortened V by 9 bases and J by 4 bases, and 16 bases separated the two germline ends. The CDR3 DNA reads TGTGCCAGCCTCCCCCAGGGGAAGAATCAGCCCCAGCATTTT. Translation gives CASLPQGKNQPQHF. The full variable domain, rest sourced from reference TRBV19 and TRBJ1-5, is DGGITQSPKYLFRKEGQNVTLSCEQNLNHDAMYWYRQDPGQGLRLIYYSQIVNDFQKGDIAEGYSVSREKKESFPLTVTSAQKNPTAFYLCASLPQGKNQPQHFGDGTRLSIL.

V is TRBV7-2 and J is TRBJ2-7, with 11 bases identical to TRBD2. J was trimmed by 7 bases and V by 1 base; bases with no gene match: 6. In germline, CDR1 is SGHTA, CDR2 FQGNSA. CDR3 length: 15 residues. CDR3 sequence (DNA): TGTGCCAGCAGCTTAGAAATAGCGGGGGGGCTTGAGCAGTACTTC. Its translation is CASSLEIAGGLEQYF.

The J gene is TRBJ1-4, the V gene TRBV2; D uncertain. The CDR3 has 14 residues. CDR1 and CDR2 from the germline V gene are SNHLY and FYNNEI. V lost 4 bases, J lost 4 bases, and 10 bases lay in between. The DNA of the CDR3 is TGTGCCAGCAGTGGGACGGACTATAATGAAAAACTGTTTTTT. Its protein is CASSGTDYNEKLFF.

The chain employs TRBV5-4 and TRBJ1-1; TRBD1 matches 8 bases. Looked up from germline, CDR1 is SGHNT and CDR2 is YYREEE (reference sequence). The CDR3 runs to 14 residues. Trimming took 2 bases from V and 0 from J; bases not matched to a gene: 0. The CDR3 nucleotides read TGTGCCAGCAGCTTACAGGGGGTGAACACTGAAGCTTTCTTT. Translated: CASSLQGVNTEAFF.